This T cell receptor beta chain was recovered during a study of early T cells in non-severe SARS-CoV-2 infection. Study at large: Investigators sequenced bulk RNA drawn from unsorted whole blood, and chains remained unpaired.

Study-level results: Anti-spike CD8 responses were favored in VDJdb matching, and private and CD4 specificities were missed.

CDR1 and CDR2 (germline): MGHRA, YSYEKL. After removal of 3 bases from V and 4 bases from J, the junction contained 10 bases not matched to a gene. This CDR3 contains 16 residues. Turning to this clonotype: Its antigen is still unknown.

cDNA molecules, individually, were tagged with unique molecular identifiers. TCRdb reanalysed the 5' RACE reads using MiXCR and keeps one entry per CDR3 protein. The table records roughly 81,000 distinct CDR3 sequences, 5% to 7% of them present only once. The TCR was taken from an adult who was a healthcare worker with PCR-confirmed SARS-CoV-2 infection or an uninfected control (not recorded which). The rearrangement uses TRBV4-1 and TRBJ2-5, with 8 positions matching TRBD2. The sample comprised whole blood. The CDR3 region is CASSQGQAGVGETQYF. The DNA of the CDR3 is TGCGCCAGCAGCCAGGGCCAAGCGGGGGTCGGAGAGACCCAGTACTTC.